Reported below is one TCR beta chain. Its target is not known. An assay was performed, and its level was deep. Every immunoSEQ plate was one replicate of a subset's evenly spread DNA. About 200 ng DNA, about 33,000 T cell genomes, went into each sorted-subset replicate PCR. The data were produced by immunoSEQ multiplex PCR, yet TCRdb's version contains in-frame clones alone and is incomplete. The table has under 2.5 million clones, under 95% seen once; the top ten hold around 0.38%. The sample is drawn from a study of shared clonotypes between healthy human individuals. Overall study findings and caveats: Naive subsets usually exceeded memory subsets in estimated richness.

Trimming removed 2 bases at V and 6 bases at J, with 11 bases between. The CDR3 has 13 amino acids. Germline V CDR1 and CDR2: SGHDT, YYEEEE. The rearrangement joins TRBV5-6 to TRBJ1-2, with D possibly matching TRBD1 (6 bases). The clonotype originates from a man between 18 and 29 years old in good health. Some clones in this sample may be carry-over from other donors' samples. The material sequenced was naive CD4+ T cells from PBMCs. Indicated subset: CD45RA+ positively selected. CDR3 amino acids: CASSFWTEDGYTF. As DNA, the CDR3 is TGTGCCAGCAGCTTCTGGACAGAGGATGGCTACACCTTC.